The next 4 T cell receptor beta chains were all read from a single sample in a study of blood T cell repertoires in COVID-19. Clones were sequenced by immunoSEQ multiplex PCR, and TCRdb holds only the in-frame ones, with some missing. The data hold tens of thousands of clones, with 87% observed a single time. The sample taken for sequencing was peripheral blood. The receptors stem from a male donor with acute or convalescent COVID-19.

This rearrangement joins TRBV5-5 to TRBJ1-1, with D tentatively TRBD1 (5 bases). The germline V gene has CDR1 SGHKS and CDR2 YYEKEE (reference sequence). This CDR3 comprises 14 residues. Deletions cut 1 base from V and 1 base from J, with 8 bases between. CDR3: CASSLSQGNTEAFF. The CDR3 DNA follows: TGTGCCAGCAGCTTGTCCCAGGGGAACACTGAAGCTTTCTTT.

This chain uses TRBV5-4 with TRBJ1-4; 7 nucleotides line up with TRBD1. Germline CDR1 SGHNT, CDR2 YYREEE (reference sequence). Losses at the gene ends were 4 bases for V and 5 bases for J; bases not matched to a gene: 11. The CDR3 runs to 16 residues. The CDR3 region is CASSPNPGQENEKLFF. The CDR3 region has the DNA TGTGCCAGCAGCCCCAACCCAGGACAGGAGAATGAAAAACTGTTTTTT.

This clone appeared a single time. The chain uses TRBV7-6 and TRBJ1-1; perhaps TRBD1 as D (5 bases). Germline V gives CDR1 SGHVS, CDR2 FNYEAQ. V was cut by 0 bases and J by 3 bases, with 11 bases left in between. CDR3 length equals 15 residues. The CDR3 spells CASSLADSEYTEAFF. The CDR3 bases are TGTGCCAGCAGCTTAGCAGACAGTGAGTACACTGAAGCTTTCTTT. Full variable domain (rest looked up from reference TRBV7-6 and TRBJ1-1): GAGVSQSPRYKVTKRGQDVALRCDPISGHVSLYWYRQALGQGPEFLTYFNYEAQQDKSGLPNDRFSAERPEGSISTLTIQRTEQRDSAMYRCASSLADSEYTEAFFGQGTRLTVV.

This chain connects TRBV5-8 to TRBJ2-1, with TRBD2 identical over 13 bases. V trimming: 4 bases; J trimming: 2 bases; junction bases outside the gene matches: 12. The CDR3 loop spans 19 amino acids. CDR1 SGHTS and CDR2 YDEGEE come from the germline V gene. CDR3 sequence (DNA): TGTGCCAGCAGCCTAGCCGGGACTAGCGGGGTTTTCACCTACAATGAGCAGTTCTTC. This encodes CASSLAGTSGVFTYNEQFF. The full variable domain, in which reference TRBV5-8 and TRBJ2-1 provide the parts outside the CDR3, is EAGVTQSPTHLIKTRGQQATLRCSPISGHTSVYWYQQALGLGLQFLLWYDEGEERNRGNFPPRFSGRQFPNYSSELNVNALELEDSALYLCASSLAGTSGVFTYNEQFFGPGTRLTVL.